The 10 T cell receptor beta chains below come from one sample, sequenced in a study of cytomegalovirus exposure and HLA in healthy donors. PCR amplification relied on 60 Vbeta primers (plus 13 Jbeta primers). TCRdb's table, derived via immunoSEQ multiplex PCR, lists solely in-frame clones and lacks some. The data hold about 210,000 clones, with 70% to 90% observed a single time. Sequenced: PBMCs. The receptor set was obtained from a young man in good health and CMV-seronegative.

This CDR3 reads CASSFGRGSYSNQPQHF. The DNA of the CDR3 is TGTGCCAGTAGTTTCGGCAGGGGATCCTATAGCAATCAGCCCCAGCATTTT. The rearrangement links TRBV19 to TRBJ1-5; tentatively, D is TRBD1 (6 bases). The V and J ends lost 5 bases and 0 bases respectively, with 17 bases between them. This CDR3 has 17 amino acids. Germline CDR1 is LNHDA and CDR2 is SQIVND (reference sequence).

This chain uses TRBV2 with TRBJ2-3; 13 bases are shared with TRBD2. The ends lost 2 bases at V and 4 bases at J; junction bases unmatched: 3. Germline V gene sequence: CDR1 SNHLY, CDR2 FYNNEI. CDR3 length: 16 residues. This CDR3 is CASSETSGGAADTQYF. In DNA, the CDR3 is TGTGCCAGCAGTGAAACTAGCGGGGGGGCGGCAGATACGCAGTATTTT.

The chain joins TRBV5-1 to TRBJ2-5, with TRBD1 as a possible D gene (6 bases). Trimming cost V 6 bases and J 2 bases, with 14 bases left between them. The CDR3 loop spans 14 amino acids. The germline CDR1 and CDR2 sequences are SGHRS and YFSETQ. The CDR3 DNA reads TGCGCCAGCAATTACTTGGGGGCACAAGAGACCCAGTACTTC. It translates to CASNYLGAQETQYF.

On this clone: The junction does not match germline at one end; this may be a read error. The rearrangement joins TRBV6-5 to TRBJ2-1, with 7 bases matching TRBD2. The CDR3 totals 16 residues. The germline V gene encodes CDR1 MNHEY and CDR2 SVGAGI. The CDR3, as DNA: TGTGCCAGCAGTCACTCCGGGGGGACCTTTTACAATGAGCAGTTCTTC. This codes for CASSHSGGTFYNEQFF.

The V gene is TRBV28, the J gene TRBJ2-7; 7 nucleotides line up with TRBD2. The CDR3 is 15 residues long. CDR1 and CDR2 from the germline V gene are MDHEN and SYDVKM. Trimming removed 3 bases from V and 0 bases from J; junction bases left unmatched: 5. This CDR3 reads CASSFPGGSSYEQYF. The CDR3 bases are TGTGCCAGCAGTTTCCCCGGGGGGAGCTCCTACGAGCAGTACTTC.

This chain joins TRBV25-1 and TRBJ1-2; 8 bases map to TRBD1. V dropped 8 bases and J dropped 6; count of bases not matched to a gene: 11. This CDR3 region has 14 residues. Per germline, CDR1 MGHDK and CDR2 SYGVNS. As DNA, the CDR3 is TGTGCCAGCTGGGGACAGGAATCTTCAGATGGCTACACCTTC. This codes for CASWGQESSDGYTF.

This rearrangement joins TRBV5-1 to TRBJ2-3, with D perhaps TRBD2 (6 bases). Per the germline V gene, CDR1 is SGHRS and CDR2 is YFSETQ. V lost 6 bases and J lost 1, with 9 bases in between. This CDR3 comprises 13 residues. The CDR3 loop is CASIGGGTDTQYF. CDR3 nucleotide sequence: TGCGCCAGCATCGGCGGGGGCACAGATACGCAGTATTTT.

This clone was observed a single time. The chain links TRBV6-5 to TRBJ1-3; tentatively, D is TRBD1 (6 bases). Trimming left V 6 bases short and J 4 bases short, with 10 bases between. CDR3 length equals 13 residues. Germline loops: CDR1 MNHEY, CDR2 SVGAGI. The CDR3 loop is CASRKDSGNTIYF. CDR3 nucleotides: TGTGCCAGCAGAAAGGACAGCGGAAACACCATATATTTT.

This chain links TRBV6-6 with TRBJ2-2; possible D gene TRBD1, 6 bases. The CDR3 is 15 amino acids. Germline CDR1 is MNHNY and CDR2 is SVGAGI (reference sequence). Trimming pared 10 bases from V and 7 bases from J, leaving 22 bases between. The DNA for the CDR3 is TGTGCCATTAAAGAACAGGGAGTGGGAGTCGGGGAGCTGTTTTTT. It is translated as CAIKEQGVGVGELFF.

The rearrangement links TRBV9 to TRBJ2-2; 7 nucleotides agree with TRBD2. The CDR3 has 13 amino acids. Looked up from germline, CDR1 is SGDLS and CDR2 is YYNGEE. The trim removed 0 bases at V and 7 bases at J, leaving 0 bases unmatched. CDR3 residues: CASSVERDGELFF. The CDR3 DNA sequence: TGTGCCAGCAGCGTAGAGCGGGACGGGGAGCTGTTTTTT.